One sample yielded the 14 T cell receptor beta chains listed below, sequenced in a study of cytotoxic CD8 clonotypes in ibrutinib-treated CLL. Profiled with immunoSEQ multiplex PCR; TCRdb holds only in-frame clones, not every one. The repertoire has around 140,000 clones, 77% of them found once; the top ten carry around a quarter. Sample: PBMCs, taken after 12 months of ibrutinib treatment. The receptor set was obtained from a human donor with chronic lymphocytic leukemia.

This rearrangement joins TRBV6-4 to TRBJ1-4; 8 bases agree with TRBD1. CDR1 and CDR2 from the germline V gene are MRHNA and SNTAGT. The CDR3 runs 14 residues. Unmatched junction bases numbered 7, after V lost 6 bases and J lost 7 bases. This chain's CDR3 is CASSAGGDTEKLFF. The CDR3 bases are TGTGCCAGCAGCGCAGGGGGCGATACTGAAAAACTGTTTTTT.

This sequence joins TRBV28 and TRBJ1-2; 7 nucleotides line up with TRBD1. This CDR3 has 15 residues. V gave up 6 bases and J gave up 6 bases; unmatched junction bases: 13. CDR1 is MDHEN and CDR2 is SYDVKM in the germline V gene. CDR3: CASSLPIDRVDGYTF. The CDR3 DNA reads as TGTGCCAGCAGCCTGCCCATAGACAGGGTGGATGGCTACACCTTC.

The chain carries TRBV28 and TRBJ1-5, with D possibly being TRBD1 (6 bases). CDR1 MDHEN and CDR2 SYDVKM come from the germline V gene. With 8 bases removed from V and 2 bases from J, the gap between germline ends came to 16 bases. The CDR3 length is 15 residues. CDR3 sequence (DNA): TGTGCCAGCGAGTCTGGGGGGGCCGGCAATCAGCCCCAGCATTTT. This translates into CASESGGAGNQPQHF.

The J gene is TRBJ1-2, the V gene TRBV19; D is possibly TRBD1 (5 bases). V shed 4 bases and J shed 3 bases, with 12 bases lying between them. Per the germline V gene, CDR1 is LNHDA and CDR2 is SQIVND (reference sequence). There are 14 residues in the CDR3. The CDR3 nucleotides read TGTGCCAGTAGTAGGGGCCAGGGCCACTATGGCTACACCTTC. It yields the protein CASSRGQGHYGYTF.

The V call is TRBV19, the J call TRBJ2-2, with D possibly called TRBD1 or TRBD2 (6 bases each). The V end lost 7 bases, the J end lost 1 base, and 22 bases lay between the germline ends. Per the germline V gene, CDR1 is LNHDA and CDR2 is SQIVND (reference sequence). This CDR3 is 18 amino acids long. CDR3 nucleotides: TGTGCCAGTACATCTTTCCTGATTGCGGGACAGAACACCGGGGAGCTGTTTTTT. The encoded protein is CASTSFLIAGQNTGELFF.

The chain joins TRBV28 to TRBJ1-5; no reliable D call. V was trimmed by 2 bases and J by 0 bases, leaving 8 bases between them. Looked up from germline, CDR1 is MDHEN and CDR2 is SYDVKM. The CDR3 contains 15 residues. The CDR3, as DNA: TGTGCCAGCAGTTTACCTCATAATAGCAATCAGCCCCAGCATTTT. This encodes CASSLPHNSNQPQHF.

This chain connects TRBV28 to TRBJ2-5, with D tentatively TRBD1 or TRBD2 (5 bases each). CDR1 is MDHEN and CDR2 is SYDVKM in the germline V gene. The CDR3 totals 12 residues. V lost 8 bases to trimming and J lost 5 bases, with 12 bases between them. The CDR3 protein is CASGGFGETQYF. The CDR3 DNA sequence: TGTGCCAGCGGGGGTTTTGGGGAGACCCAGTACTTC.

The gene calls are TRBV5-1 and TRBJ1-2, with D possibly matching TRBD1 (5 bases). V lost 5 bases to trimming and J lost 8 bases, with 19 bases between them. Germline values: CDR1 SGHRS, CDR2 YFSETQ. The CDR3 consists of 14 residues. This chain's CDR3 is CASSVGAASGGYTF. CDR3 nucleotide sequence: TGCGCCAGCAGTGTTGGGGCCGCTTCGGGCGGCTACACCTTC. The entire variable domain, with the rest obtained from reference TRBV5-1 and TRBJ1-2, is as follows: KAGVTQTPRYLIKTRGQQVTLSCSPISGHRSVSWYQQTPGQGLQFLFEYFSETQRNKGNFPGRFSGRQFSNSRSEMNVSTLELGDSALYLCASSVGAASGGYTFGSGTRLTVV.

V usage is TRBV7-9 and J usage is TRBJ1-2; D is unclear. V was shortened by 2 bases and J by 5 bases, with 9 bases between the two germline ends. The V gene's germline CDR1 is SEHNR and CDR2 FQNEAQ (reference sequence). This CDR3 spans 13 amino acids. The CDR3 bases are TGTGCCAGCAGCTTAAGGGCGGATTATGGCTACACCTTC. Protein: CASSLRADYGYTF.

This chain joins TRBV6-5 and TRBJ1-4; the D is unclear. V lost 5 bases and J lost 13, with 14 bases in between. CDR1 MNHEY and CDR2 SVGAGI come from the germline V gene. The CDR3 covers 12 residues. The CDR3 reads CASSGHLGVLFF. In nucleotides, the CDR3 is TGTGCCAGCAGTGGTCACCTTGGGGTACTGTTTTTT.

V is TRBV9 and J is TRBJ2-1; D is tentatively TRBD1 or TRBD2 (6 bases each). The CDR3 runs 15 residues. The V and J ends lost 4 bases and 1 base respectively, with 12 bases between them. CDR1 and CDR2 (germline): SGDLS, YYNGEE. The CDR3 DNA reads as TGTGCCAGCAGCCCAAGGGGGGAATCCTACAATGAGCAGTTCTTC. It translates to CASSPRGESYNEQFF.

This clone was seen more than once but under ten times. The J gene is TRBJ2-7, the V gene TRBV7-2, with 13 bases fitting TRBD2. Looked up from germline, CDR1 is SGHTA and CDR2 is FQGNSA. This CDR3 has 15 residues. V shed 6 bases and J 7 bases; nucleotides not matched to a gene: 9. The CDR3 DNA reads as TGTGCCAGCAGGACATGGACTAGCGGGAGTTGGGAGCAGTACTTC. Its protein product is CASRTWTSGSWEQYF.

V and J are TRBV27 and TRBJ2-7; 9 nucleotides match TRBD2. The CDR3 contains 13 residues. Trimming removed 2 bases from V and 6 bases from J; junction bases left unmatched: 2. From germline, CDR1 is MNHEY and CDR2 SMNVEV (reference sequence). The CDR3, as DNA: TGTGCCAGCAGTTTAGCGGGAGGGCTCGAGCAGTACTTC. Amino acids: CASSLAGGLEQYF.

In nucleotides, the CDR3 is TGTGCCAGCAGCTTGGGTGGGTCACCCCTCCACTTT. Encoded protein: CASSLGGSPLHF. The V gene is TRBV7-9, the J gene TRBJ1-6; D remains unclear. This CDR3 region has 12 residues. V gave up 3 bases and J gave up 10 bases, with 7 bases separating them. Germline V gene sequence: CDR1 SEHNR, CDR2 FQNEAQ (reference sequence).